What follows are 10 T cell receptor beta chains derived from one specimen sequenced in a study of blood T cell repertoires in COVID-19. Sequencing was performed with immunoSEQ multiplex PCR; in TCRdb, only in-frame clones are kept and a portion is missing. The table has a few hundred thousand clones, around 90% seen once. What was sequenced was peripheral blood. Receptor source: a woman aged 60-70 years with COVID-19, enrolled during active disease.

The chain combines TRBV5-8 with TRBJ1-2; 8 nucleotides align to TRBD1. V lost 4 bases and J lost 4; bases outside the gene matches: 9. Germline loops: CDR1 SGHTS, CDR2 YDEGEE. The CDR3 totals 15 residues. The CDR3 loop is CASSQPGQAIYGYTF. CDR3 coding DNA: TGTGCCAGCAGCCAACCGGGACAGGCGATCTATGGCTACACCTTC.

CDR3 region: CASSLRGGSYEQYF. CDR3 nucleotide sequence: TGTGCCAGCAGCTTACGCGGGGGAAGCTACGAGCAGTACTTC. The rearrangement uses TRBV11-3 and TRBJ2-7; 7 bases align to TRBD2. J lost 3 bases, V lost 2 bases, and 4 bases had no gene match. CDR1 and CDR2 (germline): SGHNT, YENEEA. This CDR3 spans 14 amino acids.

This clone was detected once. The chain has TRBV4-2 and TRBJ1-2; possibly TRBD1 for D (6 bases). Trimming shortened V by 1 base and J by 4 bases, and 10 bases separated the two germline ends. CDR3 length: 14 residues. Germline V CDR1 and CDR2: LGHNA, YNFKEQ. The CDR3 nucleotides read TGTGCCAGCAGCCAAGCGGGACAAATCTATGGCTACACCTTC. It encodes CASSQAGQIYGYTF.

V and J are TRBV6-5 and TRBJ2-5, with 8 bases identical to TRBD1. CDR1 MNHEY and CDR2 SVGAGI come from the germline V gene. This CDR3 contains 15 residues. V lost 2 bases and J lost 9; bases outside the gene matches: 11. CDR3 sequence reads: CASSYVGSGGAAQYF. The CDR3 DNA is TGTGCCAGCAGTTACGTAGGGTCAGGGGGCGCGGCCCAGTACTTC.

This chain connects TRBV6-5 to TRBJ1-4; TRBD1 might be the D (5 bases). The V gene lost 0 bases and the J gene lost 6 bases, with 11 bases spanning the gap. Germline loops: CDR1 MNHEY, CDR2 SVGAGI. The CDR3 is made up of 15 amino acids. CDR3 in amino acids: CASSYSKAGHEKLFF. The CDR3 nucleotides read TGTGCCAGCAGTTACTCGAAAGCAGGGCATGAAAAACTGTTTTTT.

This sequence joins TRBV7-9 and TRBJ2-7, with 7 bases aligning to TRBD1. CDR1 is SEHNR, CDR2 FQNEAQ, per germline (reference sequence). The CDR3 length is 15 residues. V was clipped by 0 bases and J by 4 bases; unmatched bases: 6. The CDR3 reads CASSLAWDRQYEQYF. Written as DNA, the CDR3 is TGTGCCAGCAGCTTAGCCTGGGACAGACAGTACGAGCAGTACTTC. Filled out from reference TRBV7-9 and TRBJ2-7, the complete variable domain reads DTGVSQNPRHKITKRGQNVTFRCDPISEHNRLYWYRQTLGQGPEFLTYFQNEAQLEKSRLLSDRFSAERPKGSFSTLEIQRTEQGDSAMYLCASSLAWDRQYEQYFGPGTRLTVT.

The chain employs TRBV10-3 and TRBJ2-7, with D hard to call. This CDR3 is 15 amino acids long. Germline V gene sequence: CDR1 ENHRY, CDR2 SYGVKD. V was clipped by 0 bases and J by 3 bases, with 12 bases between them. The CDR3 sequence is CAISESTAEHYEQYF. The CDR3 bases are TGTGCCATCAGTGAGTCAACAGCTGAACACTACGAGCAGTACTTC.

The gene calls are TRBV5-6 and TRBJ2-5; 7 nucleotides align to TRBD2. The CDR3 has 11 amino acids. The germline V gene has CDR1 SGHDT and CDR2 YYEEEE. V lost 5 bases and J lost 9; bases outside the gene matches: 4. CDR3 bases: TGTGCCAGCAGTTATGGGGGGGCCCAGTACTTC. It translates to CASSYGGAQYF.

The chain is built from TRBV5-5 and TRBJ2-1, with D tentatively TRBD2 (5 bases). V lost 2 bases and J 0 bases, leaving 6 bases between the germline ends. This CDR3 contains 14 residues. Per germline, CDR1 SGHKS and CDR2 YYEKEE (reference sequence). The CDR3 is CASSFGISYNEQFF. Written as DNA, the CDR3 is TGTGCCAGCAGCTTCGGGATCTCCTACAATGAGCAGTTCTTC.

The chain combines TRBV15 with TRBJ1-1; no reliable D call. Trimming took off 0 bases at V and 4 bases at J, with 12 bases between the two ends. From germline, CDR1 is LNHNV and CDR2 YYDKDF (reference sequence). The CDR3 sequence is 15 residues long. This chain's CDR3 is CATSREALVSTEAFF. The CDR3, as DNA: TGTGCCACCAGCAGAGAAGCTCTGGTGTCCACTGAAGCTTTCTTT.